These 23 T cell receptor beta chains came from one sample sequenced in a study of Ad26.COV2.S vaccination and SARS-CoV-2 variants. Treatment defined: some 20 received Ad26.COV2.S at low or high dose, single or two shots; about 5 received placebo; per-sample allocation not given. Each sample was drawn 63 days after the first injection (of vaccine or placebo). Only in-frame clones appear in the TCRdb table, and some are missing; sequencing was by immunoSEQ multiplex PCR. The table has 300,000 to 350,000 clones, about 87% seen once. The material was peripheral blood, obtained in a trial of Ad26.COV2.S vaccine versus placebo. All receptors derive from a person aged 18-60 years who received the Ad26.COV2.S COVID-19 vaccine or a placebo.

V gene TRBV27 combines with J gene TRBJ2-1, with TRBD2 identical over 11 bases. This CDR3 has 17 amino acids. Germline lookup yields CDR1 MNHEY and CDR2 SMNVEV (reference sequence). The ends lost 5 bases at V and 6 bases at J; junction bases unmatched: 12. CDR3 sequence reads: CASSPRTSGRPTNEQFF. As DNA, the CDR3 is TGTGCCAGCAGTCCACGGACTAGCGGGCGACCGACCAATGAGCAGTTCTTC.

The V and J genes are TRBV12-3 or TRBV12-4 and TRBJ2-5; D uncertain. The ends were cut back, 3 bases at V and 6 bases at J, with 5 bases in the middle. The CDR3 length is 11 residues. The CDR3 loop reads CASSFRQTQYF. The CDR3 bases are TGTGCCAGCAGTTTTAGGCAGACCCAGTACTTC.

This clone was recorded a few times. The V gene is TRBV18, the J gene TRBJ2-1, with D possibly TRBD2 on 5 matching bases. This CDR3 contains 16 residues. Germline loops: CDR1 KGHSH, CDR2 LQKENI. Trimming pared 4 bases from V and 2 bases from J, leaving 15 bases between. CDR3 DNA sequence: TGTGCCAGCTCACAGGCGCGCCGGGAAGCCTACAATGAGCAGTTCTTC. Protein sequence: CASSQARREAYNEQFF.

CDR3 residues: CSVEDPEGNEQYF. In DNA form, the CDR3 reads TGCAGCGTTGAAGATCCGGAGGGTAACGAGCAGTACTTC. J is TRBJ2-7 and V is TRBV29-1; possibly TRBD2 for D (6 bases). V lost 0 bases and J lost 5, with 11 bases in between. This CDR3 contains 13 residues. From germline, CDR1 is SQVTM and CDR2 ANQGSEA.

Only a few counts were recorded for this clone. J is TRBJ2-7 and V is TRBV5-8, with TRBD1 matching over 8 bases. Germline V lookup: CDR1 SGHTS, CDR2 YDEGEE. The CDR3 has 15 amino acids. V shed 4 bases and J 6 bases; nucleotides not matched to a gene: 12. The CDR3 is CASSAKDREEGEQYF. Here the CDR3 DNA reads TGTGCCAGCAGCGCAAAGGACAGGGAGGAGGGCGAGCAGTACTTC.

The chain employs TRBV9 and TRBJ2-7; TRBD1 matches 10 bases. The junction had 4 bases not matched to a gene; V was cut back by 0 bases and J by 4 bases. CDR3 length equals 15 residues. Germline-derived CDR1 and CDR2 are SGDLS and YYNGEE. The CDR3 coding sequence is TGTGCCAGCAGCGTAGGGGGACAGGGGTTTTACGAGCAGTACTTC. Encoded protein: CASSVGGQGFYEQYF.

This clone was recorded only once. Compared with germline, one end of the junction differs, possibly owing to a read error. The CDR3 DNA reads TGTGCCAGCAGGAGGGGGACAGTGAACACTCAAGCTTTCTTT. It is translated as CASRRGTVNTQAFF. This chain links TRBV25-1 with TRBJ1-1; 7 nucleotides match TRBD1. CDR1 is MGHDK, CDR2 SYGVNS, per germline. There are 14 residues in the CDR3. The variable domain in full, completed from reference TRBV25-1 and TRBJ1-1, reads EADIYQTPRYLVIGTGKKITLECSQTMGHDKMYWYQQDPGMELHLIHYSYGVNSTEKGDLSSESTVSRIRTEHFPLTLESARPSHTSQYLCASRRGTVNTQAFFGQGTRLTVV.

The chain joins TRBV4-3 to TRBJ2-2, with D possibly being TRBD2 (6 bases). The germline V and J ends were trimmed by 4 bases and 1 base, with 16 bases remaining between them. From germline, CDR1 is LGHNA and CDR2 YSLEER. The CDR3 runs to 17 residues. The CDR3 DNA sequence: TGCGCCAGCAGCCCCGAAGATACGGGACTGAACACCGGGGAGCTGTTTTTT. Translation: CASSPEDTGLNTGELFF.

This clone was seen many times. This rearrangement joins TRBV7-9 to TRBJ2-3; 14 bases fit TRBD2. V was pared by 4 bases and J by 4 bases, with 1 base of the junction left unmatched. Germline values: CDR1 SEHNR, CDR2 FQNEAQ (reference sequence). The CDR3 spans 15 residues. This CDR3 is CASSWTSGGPDTQYF. The CDR3 region has the DNA TGTGCCAGCAGCTGGACTAGCGGGGGGCCAGATACGCAGTATTTT.

The chain carries TRBV4-3 and TRBJ1-1; possible D gene TRBD1, 6 bases. Trimming shortened V by 0 bases and J by 4 bases, and 12 bases separated the two germline ends. CDR1 and CDR2 (germline): LGHNA, YSLEER. This CDR3 is 15 amino acids long. The CDR3 DNA reads as TGCGCCAGCAGCCAAGATCGTGGGGGGCTCACTGAAGCTTTCTTT. Translated: CASSQDRGGLTEAFF.

V gene TRBV19 combines with J gene TRBJ2-1; 9 bases match TRBD1. Germline loops: CDR1 LNHDA, CDR2 SQIVND (reference sequence). The CDR3 has 17 amino acids. V dropped 3 bases and J dropped 6; count of bases not matched to a gene: 12. CDR3 DNA: TGTGCCAGTAGTATTATTTTAGTGGGGACAGGGAGCAATGAGCAGTTCTTC. This sequence encodes CASSIILVGTGSNEQFF.

This chain uses TRBV29-1 with TRBJ2-1; D uncertain. Germline V lookup: CDR1 SQVTM, CDR2 ANQGSEA. V was cut by 7 bases and J by 5 bases, with 9 bases left in between. This CDR3 is 11 amino acids long. Here the CDR3 DNA reads TGCAGCGAGCGTTTAAACAATGAGCAGTTCTTC. The encoded protein is CSERLNNEQFF.

The V call is TRBV28, the J call TRBJ2-3; 12 nucleotides line up with TRBD1. Germline CDR1 reads MDHEN; CDR2 reads SYDVKM. The CDR3 totals 16 residues. The V and J ends lost 5 bases and 1 base, in that order; junction bases with no gene match: 4. The CDR3 nucleotides read TGTGCCAGCAGTATGGGACAGGGGGCCGGCACAGATACGCAGTATTTT. It translates to CASSMGQGAGTDTQYF.

The genes are TRBV11-2 and TRBJ2-1, with D perhaps being TRBD1 or TRBD2 (7 bases each). CDR1 and CDR2 from the germline V gene are SGHAT and FQNNGV. The V and J ends lost 5 bases and 7 bases respectively, with 18 bases between them. CDR3 length equals 15 residues. The CDR3, as DNA: TGTGCCAGCAGCAGATTGAGGGGGCGGGGGAATGAGCAGTTCTTC. This gives the protein CASSRLRGRGNEQFF.

V is TRBV10-3 and J is TRBJ1-1, with D possibly matching TRBD1 (5 bases). Germline loops: CDR1 ENHRY, CDR2 SYGVKD. Trimming shortened V by 7 bases and J by 1 base, and 16 bases separated the two germline ends. There are 15 residues in the CDR3. The CDR3 DNA reads as TGTGCCATCAATGCGGGGGGTAACAAGAACACTGAAGCTTTCTTT. Amino acid sequence: CAINAGGNKNTEAFF.

The V call is TRBV30, the J call TRBJ1-1; D remains unclear. The CDR3 length is 16 residues. Trimming removed 0 bases at V and 4 bases at J, with 18 bases between. The germline CDR1 and CDR2 sequences are GTSNPN and SVGIG (reference sequence). CDR3 loop: CAWSVPHTGKGTEAFF. The CDR3 DNA is TGTGCCTGGAGTGTACCCCACACGGGGAAAGGCACTGAAGCTTTCTTT. Variable domain in full (rest from reference TRBV30 and TRBJ1-1): SQTIHQWPATLVQPVGSPLSLECTVEGTSNPNLYWYRQAAGRGLQLLFYSVGIGQISSEVPQNLSASRPQDRQFILSSKKLLLSDSGFYLCAWSVPHTGKGTEAFFGQGTRLTVV.

This clone was seen once. The rearrangement joins TRBV30 to TRBJ2-1; D unresolved. Trimming cost V 5 bases and J 7 bases, with 15 bases left between them. Germline V lookup: CDR1 GTSNPN, CDR2 SVGIG (reference sequence). The CDR3 extends over 13 amino acids. Written as DNA, the CDR3 is TGTGCCTGGGTCGAAGCCGCCCCGAATGAGCAGTTCTTC. Translated: CAWVEAAPNEQFF. The full variable domain, with the rest looked up from reference TRBV30 and TRBJ2-1, is SQTIHQWPATLVQPVGSPLSLECTVEGTSNPNLYWYRQAAGRGLQLLFYSVGIGQISSEVPQNLSASRPQDRQFILSSKKLLLSDSGFYLCAWVEAAPNEQFFGPGTRLTVL.

This chain connects TRBV4-2 to TRBJ2-1; TRBD2 might be the D (5 bases). The germline CDR1 and CDR2 sequences are LGHNA and YNFKEQ. Trimming removed 2 bases at V and 0 bases at J, with 11 bases between. The CDR3 is 16 residues long. The CDR3 DNA sequence: TGTGCCAGCAGCCAATTCCCTGGGAGCTCCTACAATGAGCAGTTCTTC. Its protein product is CASSQFPGSSYNEQFF.

The V and J genes are TRBV12-5 and TRBJ2-2, with 7 bases identical to TRBD1. CDR1 and CDR2 from the germline V gene are LGHNT and FRNRAP. Unmatched junction bases numbered 6, after V lost 1 base and J lost 4 bases. The CDR3 has 16 residues. This CDR3 is CASGLERQGATGELFF. CDR3 nucleotide sequence: TGTGCTAGTGGTTTGGAACGACAGGGTGCCACCGGGGAGCTGTTTTTT.

This chain joins TRBV11-2 and TRBJ2-7; the D call may be TRBD1 or TRBD2 (5 bases each). V shed 6 bases and J shed 1 base, with 16 bases lying between them. The CDR3 is made up of 15 amino acids. CDR1 is SGHAT, CDR2 FQNNGV, per germline. The CDR3 coding sequence is TGTGCCAGCAGGAGAGTCGGGGACGGTTCCTACGAGCAGTACTTC. It encodes CASRRVGDGSYEQYF.

The chain is built from TRBV2 and TRBJ2-7; 8 bases match TRBD1. CDR3 length equals 13 residues. V was pared by 1 base and J by 5 bases, with 1 base of the junction left unmatched. Looked up from germline, CDR1 is SNHLY and CDR2 is FYNNEI. The CDR3 DNA reads as TGTGCCAGCAGTGAAGACAGGGGGAACGAGCAGTACTTC. Translation gives CASSEDRGNEQYF.

The chain has TRBV27 and TRBJ2-1, with a weak D call TRBD1 (5 bases). The germline V and J ends were trimmed by 5 bases and 4 bases, with 6 bases remaining between them. CDR1 and CDR2 (germline): MNHEY, SMNVEV (reference sequence). CDR3 length equals 12 residues. In DNA form, the CDR3 reads TGTGCCAGCAGTCGACAGTACAATGAGCAGTTCTTC. Protein product: CASSRQYNEQFF.

This chain connects TRBV7-3 to TRBJ2-1; D remains ambiguous. V was pared by 2 bases and J by 6 bases, with 5 bases between. This CDR3 is 12 amino acids long. Per the germline V gene, CDR1 is SGHTA and CDR2 is FQGTGA. The DNA of the CDR3 is TGTGCCAGCAGCTTAGGTAGCAATGAGCAGTTCTTC. It codes for CASSLGSNEQFF.